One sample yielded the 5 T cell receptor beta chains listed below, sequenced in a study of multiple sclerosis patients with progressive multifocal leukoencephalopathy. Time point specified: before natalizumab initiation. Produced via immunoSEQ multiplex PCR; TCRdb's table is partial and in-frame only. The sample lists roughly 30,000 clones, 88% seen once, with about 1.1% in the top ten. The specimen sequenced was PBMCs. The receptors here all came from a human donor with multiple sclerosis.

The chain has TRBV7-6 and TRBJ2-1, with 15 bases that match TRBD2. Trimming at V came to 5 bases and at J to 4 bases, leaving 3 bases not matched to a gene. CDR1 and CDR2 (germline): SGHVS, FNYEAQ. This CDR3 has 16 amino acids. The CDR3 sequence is CASSLGTSGGYNEQFF. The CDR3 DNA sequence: TGTGCCAGCAGCCTGGGGACTAGCGGGGGGTACAATGAGCAGTTCTTC. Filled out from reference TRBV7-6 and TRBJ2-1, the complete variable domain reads GAGVSQSPRYKVTKRGQDVALRCDPISGHVSLYWYRQALGQGPEFLTYFNYEAQQDKSGLPNDRFSAERPEGSISTLTIQRTEQRDSAMYRCASSLGTSGGYNEQFFGPGTRLTVL.

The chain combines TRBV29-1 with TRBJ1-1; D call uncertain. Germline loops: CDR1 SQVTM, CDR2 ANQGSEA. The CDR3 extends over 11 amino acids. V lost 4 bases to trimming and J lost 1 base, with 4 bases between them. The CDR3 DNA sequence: TGCAGCGTTGCTTGGAACACTGAAGCTTTCTTT. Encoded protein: CSVAWNTEAFF. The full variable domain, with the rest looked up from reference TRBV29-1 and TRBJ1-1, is SAVISQKPSRDICQRGTSLTIQCQVDSQVTMMFWYRQQPGQSLTLIATANQGSEATYESGFVIDKFPISRPNLTFSTLTVSNMSPEDSSIYLCSVAWNTEAFFGQGTRLTVV.

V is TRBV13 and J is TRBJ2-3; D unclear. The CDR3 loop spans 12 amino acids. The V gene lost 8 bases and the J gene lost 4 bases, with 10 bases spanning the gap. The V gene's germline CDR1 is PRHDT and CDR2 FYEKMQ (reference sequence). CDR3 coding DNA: TGTGCCAGCCCCTCTGGGGCAGATACGCAGTATTTT. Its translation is CASPSGADTQYF.

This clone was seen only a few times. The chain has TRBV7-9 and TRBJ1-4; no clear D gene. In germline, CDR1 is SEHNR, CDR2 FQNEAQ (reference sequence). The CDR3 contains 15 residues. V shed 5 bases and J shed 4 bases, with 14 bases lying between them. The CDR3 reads CASSPPTDFNEKLFF. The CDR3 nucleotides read TGTGCCAGCAGCCCCCCCACGGATTTTAATGAAAAACTGTTTTTT. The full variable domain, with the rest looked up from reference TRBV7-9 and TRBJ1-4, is DTGVSQNPRHKITKRGQNVTFRCDPISEHNRLYWYRQTLGQGPEFLTYFQNEAQLEKSRLLSDRFSAERPKGSFSTLEIQRTEQGDSAMYLCASSPPTDFNEKLFFGSGTQLSVL.

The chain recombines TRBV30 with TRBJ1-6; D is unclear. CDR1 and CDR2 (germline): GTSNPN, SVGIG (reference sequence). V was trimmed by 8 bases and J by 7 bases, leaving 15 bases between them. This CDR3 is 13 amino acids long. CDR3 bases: TGTGCCCGTTCAAAGGATTTGAATTCACCCCTCCACTTT. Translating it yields CARSKDLNSPLHF.